The 15 T cell receptor beta chains below all came from one sample that was sequenced in a study of blood T cells in healthy people across ages. Primers used in a second PCR of roughly 6 to 11 cycles were a sample-barcoded 5' primer and a J-beta primer mix. MiXCR, run by TCRdb on the 5' RACE reads, gives a single entry per CDR3 protein. The table has about 1.5 million distinct CDR3 sequences, about 45% seen once. The sequenced sample was blood. These receptors were taken from a young woman in good health.

The chain has TRBV10-3 and TRBJ2-7, with 10 bases lining up with TRBD1. The CDR3 totals 12 residues. J lost 5 bases, V lost 6 bases, and 1 base had no gene match. The V gene's germline CDR1 is ENHRY and CDR2 SYGVKD. The CDR3 spells CAIRGTGDEQYF. In DNA, the CDR3 is TGTGCCATCAGGGGGACAGGGGACGAGCAGTACTTC.

The chain joins TRBV10-3 to TRBJ2-7, with D possibly matching TRBD1 (5 bases). The CDR3 sequence is 15 residues long. The germline gives CDR1 ENHRY, CDR2 SYGVKD. Between the trimmed V and J ends, which lost 6 bases and 5 bases, there was a span of 20 bases. The CDR3 DNA sequence: TGTGCCATCAGCTTTGGTGGGGCCCTTTGGGACGAGCAGTACTTC. This translates into CAISFGGALWDEQYF.

This clonotype appeared a few times. The J gene is TRBJ2-7, the V gene TRBV20-1; D not resolved. V was pared by 7 bases and J by 7 bases, with 11 bases between. The CDR3 is 10 amino acids. Per germline, CDR1 DFQATT and CDR2 SNEGSKA (reference sequence). Here the CDR3 DNA reads TGCAGTGTAGGTGTCACAGAGCAGTACTTC. It specifies CSVGVTEQYF.

The chain couples TRBV9 to TRBJ1-1, with D perhaps matching TRBD1 (5 bases). CDR1 is SGDLS, CDR2 YYNGEE, per germline. The CDR3 covers 14 residues. Trimming removed 4 bases from V and 6 bases from J, with 16 bases in between. CDR3 DNA: TGTGCCAGCAGCCCCCGGTCAGGGAGGTCTGAAGCTTTCTTT. Residues: CASSPRSGRSEAFF.

This clonotype was seen only a few times. The gene calls are TRBV20-1 and TRBJ1-5, with D hard to call. This CDR3 spans 11 amino acids. The germline V and J ends were trimmed by 5 bases and 6 bases, with 8 bases remaining between them. Germline V CDR1 and CDR2: DFQATT, SNEGSKA (reference sequence). This CDR3 reads CSARGSQPQHF. In nucleotides, the CDR3 is TGCAGTGCTCGAGGGAGTCAGCCCCAGCATTTT.

This sequence joins TRBV7-9 and TRBJ1-1; 8 nucleotides match TRBD1. V trimming: 5 bases; J trimming: 0 bases; junction bases outside the gene matches: 5. Germline CDR1 and CDR2: SEHNR and FQNEAQ (reference sequence). The CDR3 loop spans 15 amino acids. In DNA, the CDR3 is TGTGCCAGCAGCGATACAGGGGGTCTGAACACTGAAGCTTTCTTT. It encodes CASSDTGGLNTEAFF. The full variable domain, completed using reference TRBV7-9 and TRBJ1-1, is DTGVSQNPRHKITKRGQNVTFRCDPISEHNRLYWYRQTLGQGPEFLTYFQNEAQLEKSRLLSDRFSAERPKGSFSTLEIQRTEQGDSAMYLCASSDTGGLNTEAFFGQGTRLTVV.

V and J are TRBV29-1 and TRBJ2-5; D is uncertain. Germline CDR1 SQVTM, CDR2 ANQGSEA. V was shortened by 3 bases and J by 5 bases, with 13 bases between the two germline ends. CDR3 size: 13 residues. The CDR3 loop reads CSVEGNLGETQYF. The CDR3 DNA reads as TGCAGCGTTGAGGGCAACCTTGGCGAGACCCAGTACTTC.

There are many counts of this clonotype. The V and J genes are TRBV6-4 and TRBJ2-1; 7 nucleotides agree with TRBD2. The CDR3 is 16 residues long. The germline V gene encodes CDR1 MRHNA and CDR2 SNTAGT. The trim removed 2 bases at V and 8 bases at J, leaving 12 bases unmatched. CDR3 DNA: TGTGCCAGCAGTGACGTCGGGACTAAAGAGGTCGATGAGCAGTTCTTC. Protein: CASSDVGTKEVDEQFF.

In regard to this clonotype: Mismatch with germline at one junction end may stem from a read error. The rearrangement links TRBV29-1 to TRBJ2-1, with a weak D call TRBD2 (6 bases). The CDR3 loop spans 16 amino acids. Per germline, CDR1 SQVTM and CDR2 ANQGSEA. The CDR3, as DNA: TGCAGCGTTGAGGCGGGACCACTCAGCTCCTACCATGAGCAGTTCTTC. Translation: CSVEAGPLSSYHEQFF.

This clonotype appeared many times. CDR3 in amino acids: CAIRQDRAEQYF. The CDR3 bases are TGTGCCATCAGGCAGGACAGGGCCGAGCAGTACTTC. V usage is TRBV10-3 and J usage is TRBJ2-7; 8 bases are shared with TRBD1. The CDR3 length is 12 residues. Germline V lookup: CDR1 ENHRY, CDR2 SYGVKD. The trim removed 6 bases at V and 6 bases at J, leaving 4 bases unmatched.

The chain combines TRBV28 with TRBJ2-5, with D unresolved. The CDR3 contains 12 residues. The germline V and J ends were trimmed by 6 bases and 11 bases, with 16 bases remaining between them. The germline V gene has CDR1 MDHEN and CDR2 SYDVKM. DNA of the CDR3: TGTGCCAGCAGCCCATCCCCAAGAGAGCAGTACTTC. Translated, it gives CASSPSPREQYF.

Of note for this clonotype: The junction departs from germline at one end; a sequencing error may be responsible. The V and J genes are TRBV7-7 and TRBJ2-3; the D is unclear. The length of the CDR3 is 13 residues. In germline, CDR1 is SSHAT, CDR2 FNYEAQ (reference sequence). For the CDR3, the DNA is TGTGCTAGCAGCTTTACTCTCACAGATACGCAGTATTTT. Protein product: CASSFTLTDTQYF.

This chain links TRBV6-2 or TRBV6-3 with TRBJ2-7; D ambiguous. The CDR3 consists of 13 residues. In germline, CDR1 is MNHEY, CDR2 SVGEGT. V was pared by 2 bases and J by 2 bases, with 7 bases between. CDR3 nucleotide sequence: TGTGCCAGCAGTTACCGGAGTCCCTACGAGCAGTACTTC. Its translation: CASSYRSPYEQYF.

The chain combines TRBV5-1 with TRBJ1-1; no definite D call. In germline, CDR1 is SGHRS, CDR2 YFSETQ. V was pared by 0 bases and J by 0 bases, with 9 bases between. This CDR3 contains 15 residues. CDR3 protein: CASSLDGFVNTEAFF. CDR3 nucleotide sequence: TGCGCCAGCAGCTTGGATGGATTTGTGAACACTGAAGCTTTCTTT.

The chain combines TRBV6-1 with TRBJ2-4; 8 bases map to TRBD1. From germline, CDR1 is MNHNS and CDR2 SASEGT. The CDR3 runs to 20 residues. V gave up 2 bases and J gave up 0 bases; unmatched junction bases: 15. The CDR3 here is CASSEIGWTGSTGAKNIQYF. Written as DNA, the CDR3 is TGTGCCAGCAGTGAAATAGGGTGGACAGGGTCAACTGGAGCCAAAAACATTCAGTACTTC.